The 24 T cell receptor beta chains presented below share a single source sample, sequenced in a study of T cell repertoires in cytomegalovirus infection. Each CDR3 protein gets one entry after TCRdb re-called the reads with MiXCR. This sample has fewer than 550,000 distinct CDR3 sequences, with about 26% found just once. Material: PBMCs. Source of these receptors: a human donor in good health (CMV status not recorded). Some clones in this sample may be carry-over from other donors' samples.

The chain employs TRBV7-9 and TRBJ2-3; D may be TRBD1 (5 bases). In germline, CDR1 is SEHNR, CDR2 FQNEAQ (reference sequence). Trimming removed 5 bases from V and 2 bases from J, with 20 bases in between. This CDR3 contains 17 residues. The CDR3 coding sequence is TGTGCCAGCAGCCCACCTTGGGGCGCCGAAGACACAGATACGCAGTATTTT. It encodes CASSPPWGAEDTDTQYF.

This rearrangement joins TRBV28 to TRBJ2-7; the match to TRBD2 covers 13 bases. Trimming took 3 bases from V and 6 from J; bases not matched to a gene: 5. Germline-derived CDR1 and CDR2 are MDHEN and SYDVKM. The CDR3 is 15 residues long. The CDR3 DNA reads TGTGCCAGCAGTTTCTACGGGACTAGCGGGACCGAGCAGTACGTC. The encoded protein is CASSFYGTSGTEQYV.

This clonotype was recorded many times. This sequence joins TRBV7-8 and TRBJ1-4, with a possible D match to TRBD1 (5 bases). This CDR3 comprises 17 residues. V lost 3 bases to trimming and J lost 4 bases, with 18 bases between them. Germline values: CDR1 SGHVS, CDR2 FQNEAQ. CDR3 in DNA: TGTGCCAGCAGCTTGAGGGGCAGCGGGGTAATTAATGAAAAACTGTTTTTT. Translated, it gives CASSLRGSGVINEKLFF.

This clonotype was counted ten times or more. The chain joins TRBV7-2 to TRBJ2-1; no clear D gene. Germline CDR1 is SGHTA and CDR2 is FQGNSA. This CDR3 is built from 12 residues. V was shortened by 5 bases and J by 10 bases, with 12 bases between the two germline ends. Here the CDR3 DNA reads TGTGCCAGCAGCCCTACAACTCAGGAGCAGTTCTTC. Translating it yields CASSPTTQEQFF.

The J gene is TRBJ1-2, the V gene TRBV6-1, with D hard to call. The V end was cut by 5 bases, the J end by 4 bases, with 14 bases between. Germline assignment: CDR1 MNHNS and CDR2 SASEGT. This CDR3 region has 14 residues. The CDR3: CASSYNTVLYGYTF. The CDR3 nucleotides read TGTGCCAGCAGTTACAATACCGTGCTCTATGGCTACACCTTC.

V is TRBV20-1 and J is TRBJ2-5, with unresolved D. The ends were cut back, 6 bases at V and 2 bases at J, with 7 bases in the middle. Germline CDR1 reads DFQATT; CDR2 reads SNEGSKA (reference sequence). CDR3 size: 11 residues. The CDR3 nucleotides are TGCAGTGCCGTCTTTCAAGAGACCCAGTACTTC. It encodes CSAVFQETQYF.

The J gene is TRBJ1-5, the V gene TRBV6-1; D gene ambiguous. V lost 6 bases and J 11 bases, leaving 14 bases between the germline ends. Germline CDR1 is MNHNS and CDR2 is SASEGT. CDR3 length: 12 amino acids. CDR3 amino acids: CASSPTAMAQHF. The CDR3 DNA is TGTGCCAGCAGCCCAACCGCAATGGCCCAGCATTTT.

About this clonotype itself: It may be a read error: a sequence one base away is much more abundant. This chain links TRBV4-1 with TRBJ1-2, with 8 bases identical to TRBD1. CDR1 MGHRA and CDR2 YSYEKL come from the germline V gene. The CDR3 spans 14 residues. As DNA, the CDR3 is TGCGCCAGCGGCCAGGACAGGGCTAACTATGGCTACACCTTC. This gives the protein CASGQDRANYGYTF.

The chain recombines TRBV7-9 with TRBJ2-1; TRBD2 agrees at 8 bases. The germline V gene encodes CDR1 SEHNR and CDR2 FQNEAQ (reference sequence). CDR3 length: 16 residues. The V segment lost 4 bases and the J segment 8 bases; nucleotides outside the gene matches: 13. The CDR3 spells CASSSTGLGFVDEQFF. Here the CDR3 DNA reads TGTGCCAGCAGCTCCACGGGACTAGGGTTCGTAGATGAGCAGTTCTTC.

The chain uses TRBV20-1 and TRBJ2-1, with 9 bases lining up with TRBD1. The germline V gene encodes CDR1 DFQATT and CDR2 SNEGSKA (reference sequence). The CDR3 spans 14 residues. After removal of 5 bases from V and 8 bases from J, the junction contained 10 bases not matched to a gene. CDR3 in DNA: TGCAGTGCTCCCGATCGGGACAGGGAAGATGAGCAGTTCTTC. Translated: CSAPDRDREDEQFF.

Ten or more counts support this clonotype. The rearrangement links TRBV7-8 to TRBJ1-2, with TRBD1 matching 7 bases. J gave up 8 bases and V 3 bases, and 9 bases lay outside the gene matches. The CDR3 totals 14 residues. Looked up from germline, CDR1 is SGHVS and CDR2 is FQNEAQ. CDR3: CASSFDRVPGGYTF. The CDR3 region has the DNA TGTGCCAGCAGCTTTGACAGGGTCCCGGGCGGCTACACCTTC.

This clonotype came up a few times. This chain connects TRBV6-6 to TRBJ1-3; tentatively, D is TRBD1 (5 bases). V dropped 8 bases and J dropped 2 bases, with 16 bases sitting between them. The length of the CDR3 is 15 residues. Germline V gene lookup returns CDR1 MNHNY and CDR2 SVGAGI (reference sequence). CDR3 sequence: CASGGGVDTGNTIYF. CDR3 sequence (DNA): TGTGCCAGCGGAGGTGGAGTGGACACTGGAAACACCATATATTTT.

This clonotype appeared a few times. The chain is built from TRBV7-4 and TRBJ2-3; 13 bases are a match to TRBD2. After removal of 2 bases from V and 2 bases from J, the junction contained 4 bases not matched to a gene. Germline assignment: CDR1 SGHVT and CDR2 SQSDAQ. This CDR3 has 17 residues. The CDR3 is CASSLRTSGSLTDTQYF. CDR3 DNA sequence: TGTGCCAGCAGCTTAAGGACTAGCGGGAGCCTCACAGATACGCAGTATTTT. Full variable domain (remainder filled in from reference TRBV7-4 and TRBJ2-3): GAGVSQSPRYKVAKRGRDVALRCDSISGHVTLYWYRQTLGQGSEVLTYSQSDAQRDKSGRPSGRFSAERPERSVSTLKIQRTEQGDSAVYLCASSLRTSGSLTDTQYFGPGTRLTVL.

This clonotype was counted between two and nine times. J is TRBJ2-7 and V is TRBV20-1; D is unclear. The CDR3 totals 11 residues. Per the germline V gene, CDR1 is DFQATT and CDR2 is SNEGSKA (reference sequence). CDR3 in amino acids: CSWKDPYEQYF. CDR3 bases: TGCAGCTGGAAGGATCCGTACGAGCAGTACTTC.

This clonotype was detected a few times. The chain is built from TRBV12-3 or TRBV12-4 and TRBJ1-2; 8 positions match TRBD1. This CDR3 has 12 residues. V lost 10 bases, J lost 6 bases, and 7 bases stayed unmatched. The CDR3: CAISGGVHGYTF. The CDR3 DNA is TGTGCCATCTCAGGGGGCGTGCATGGCTACACCTTC.

This rearrangement joins TRBV10-3 to TRBJ2-3; D gene uncertain. This CDR3 is 16 amino acids long. The ends were cut back, 0 bases at V and 1 base at J, with 11 bases in the middle. CDR1 is ENHRY and CDR2 is SYGVKD in the germline V gene. CDR3 in DNA: TGTGCCATCAGTGAGTCTCGGCCGACCGGCACAGATACGCAGTATTTT. Protein sequence: CAISESRPTGTDTQYF.

Comment on this clonotype: With a much larger clone just one base away, this may be a read error. The chain has TRBV7-2 and TRBJ2-3; D might be TRBD1 (6 bases). Looked up from germline, CDR1 is SGHTA and CDR2 is FQGNSA. This CDR3 contains 16 residues. The CDR3: CASSLDRVGGTDTQNF. The CDR3 DNA reads TGTGCCAGCAGCTTAGACAGGGTCGGCGGCACAGATACGCAGAATTTT.

The chain links TRBV15 to TRBJ2-7; 7 bases match TRBD1. V dropped 0 bases and J dropped 6; count of bases not matched to a gene: 11. This CDR3 comprises 16 residues. Per germline, CDR1 LNHNV and CDR2 YYDKDF (reference sequence). The CDR3 is CATSRDSGGRQGEQYV. CDR3 nucleotide sequence: TGTGCCACCAGCAGAGATAGTGGGGGACGACAGGGCGAGCAGTACGTC.

The rearrangement uses TRBV28 and TRBJ2-7; maybe TRBD1 (6 bases). This CDR3 is built from 14 residues. Trimming pared 5 bases from V and 2 bases from J, leaving 13 bases between. Germline lookup yields CDR1 MDHEN and CDR2 SYDVKM. CDR3 DNA: TGTGCCAGCAGTAAACTCACAGGGCCCTACGAGCAGTACTTC. Amino acids: CASSKLTGPYEQYF.

This clonotype turned up a few times. This chain links TRBV9 with TRBJ2-7, with 9 bases that match TRBD1. Trimming cost V 3 bases and J 3 bases; bases outside gene matches: 7. The germline gives CDR1 SGDLS, CDR2 YYNGEE. This CDR3 comprises 15 residues. For the CDR3, the DNA is TGTGCCAGCAGCGCGTACAGGGGGCACGGCTACGAGCAGTACTTC. Residues: CASSAYRGHGYEQYF. Supplemented by reference TRBV9 and TRBJ2-7, the full variable domain reads DSGVTQTPKHLITATGQRVTLRCSPRSGDLSVYWYQQSLDQGLQFLIQYYNGEERAKGNILERFSAQQFPDLHSELNLSSLELGDSALYFCASSAYRGHGYEQYFGPGTRLTVT.

The CDR3 is CSARDGRTGVAEAFF. As DNA, the CDR3 is TGCAGTGCTAGAGATGGCAGAACAGGGGTTGCTGAAGCTTTCTTT. The chain recombines TRBV20-1 with TRBJ1-1; TRBD1 matches 7 bases. Germline loops: CDR1 DFQATT, CDR2 SNEGSKA (reference sequence). Trimming cost V 0 bases and J 6 bases; bases outside gene matches: 10. The CDR3 runs 15 residues.

The V and J genes are TRBV5-1 and TRBJ2-6, with D possibly TRBD2 on 6 matching bases. CDR3 length: 17 amino acids. CDR1 and CDR2 from the germline V gene are SGHRS and YFSETQ. Trimming removed 0 bases from V and 0 bases from J, with 10 bases in between. The DNA for the CDR3 is TGCGCCAGCAGCTTGGTAATGGGGGGCTCTGGGGCCAACGTCCTGACTTTC. This encodes CASSLVMGGSGANVLTF.

The chain has TRBV6-6 and TRBJ1-1; 7 bases are a match to TRBD1. Per germline, CDR1 MNHNY and CDR2 SVGAGI (reference sequence). V trimming: 2 bases; J trimming: 0 bases; junction bases outside the gene matches: 9. This CDR3 has 17 residues. In DNA form, the CDR3 reads TGTGCCAGCAGTTACCCGGGACAGATACCGTTGAACACTGAAGCTTTCTTT. Protein: CASSYPGQIPLNTEAFF.

A note on this clonotype: The junction and the germline gene differ at one end; a read error may be behind it. This chain uses TRBV6-6 with TRBJ2-5; D gene uncertain. The CDR3 runs to 12 residues. In germline, CDR1 is MNHNY, CDR2 SVGAGI (reference sequence). CDR3 loop: CASSGPDVRYRF. The CDR3 region has the DNA TGTGCCAGCAGCGGACCGGACGTGAGATATAGGTTC.